One sample yielded the 14 T cell receptor beta chains listed below, sequenced in a study of cytomegalovirus exposure and HLA in healthy donors. Amplification used 60 Vbeta primers and 13 Jbeta primers. Assay used: immunoSEQ multiplex PCR; TCRdb lists only in-frame clones, some missing. The data hold 100,000 to 150,000 clones, with 65% to 85% observed a single time. Input material: PBMCs. The receptors come from a woman in her late teens or twenties in good health and CMV-seronegative.

The CDR3 protein is CASRELRTGIPGAGELFF. The CDR3 region has the DNA TGTGCCTCGAGGGAACTGAGGACAGGGATTCCCGGCGCCGGGGAGCTGTTTTTT. V usage is TRBV30 and J usage is TRBJ2-2, with 8 positions matching TRBD1. The V gene end was trimmed by 7 bases and the J gene end by 6 bases; junction bases not matched to a gene: 22. This CDR3 is 18 amino acids long. CDR1 and CDR2 (germline): GTSNPN, SVGIG (reference sequence).

The table lists this clone with a few counts. The chain joins TRBV14 to TRBJ1-2; D possibly corresponds to TRBD1 (6 bases). Germline CDR1 is SGHDN and CDR2 is FVKESK. V gave up 1 base and J gave up 5 bases, with 17 bases separating them. CDR3 length: 16 residues. The CDR3 region is CASSQGQGTNGYGYTF. The CDR3 DNA is TGTGCCAGCAGCCAAGGTCAGGGGACAAATGGGTATGGCTACACCTTC.

This chain joins TRBV5-1 and TRBJ2-1, with D perhaps TRBD1 (6 bases). The CDR3 is 13 amino acids. The V end was cut by 4 bases, the J end by 2 bases, with 7 bases between. The germline gives CDR1 SGHRS, CDR2 YFSETQ. This CDR3 reads CASSQGPYNEQFF. Here the CDR3 DNA reads TGCGCCAGCAGCCAGGGGCCCTACAATGAGCAGTTCTTC.

This clone was picked up one time. The V gene is TRBV5-6, the J gene TRBJ2-7, with TRBD1 matching over 8 bases. V was clipped by 3 bases and J by 2 bases; unmatched bases: 4. Germline lookup yields CDR1 SGHDT and CDR2 YYEEEE. The CDR3 length is 14 residues. The CDR3 loop reads CASSSRTGTYEQYF. The CDR3 DNA is TGTGCCAGCAGCTCACGGACAGGGACCTACGAGCAGTACTTC. Looking up the rest from reference TRBV5-6 and TRBJ2-7 gives the full variable domain: DAGVTQSPTHLIKTRGQQVTLRCSPKSGHDTVSWYQQALGQGPQFIFQYYEEEERQRGNFPDRFSGHQFPNYSSELNVNALLLGDSALYLCASSSRTGTYEQYFGPGTRLTVT.

The sample holds a few counts of this clone. This chain uses TRBV30 with TRBJ2-4; 9 positions agree with TRBD1. CDR1 is GTSNPN, CDR2 SVGIG, per germline (reference sequence). V shed 0 bases, J shed 0 bases, and the junction held 3 bases outside the gene matches. CDR3 length: 16 residues. The CDR3, as DNA: TGTGCCTGGAGTGTACAGGGGGCGGTAGCCAAAAACATTCAGTACTTC. Its translation: CAWSVQGAVAKNIQYF.

This clone was found once. The rearrangement joins TRBV29-1 to TRBJ2-1, with a weak D call TRBD1 (5 bases). The CDR3 is made up of 13 amino acids. Germline values: CDR1 SQVTM, CDR2 ANQGSEA. Trimming removed 4 bases from V and 4 bases from J, with 11 bases in between. CDR3 bases: TGCAGCGTTGGACAGCCCTGGTACAATGAGCAGTTCTTC. It codes for CSVGQPWYNEQFF.

The rearrangement links TRBV5-1 to TRBJ1-2, with a possible D match to TRBD1 (5 bases). The CDR3 is 13 amino acids. Germline-derived CDR1 and CDR2 are SGHRS and YFSETQ. The V end was cut by 4 bases, the J end by 4 bases, with 11 bases between. The CDR3 loop reads CASSGDRAYGYTF. CDR3 nucleotides: TGCGCCAGCAGCGGAGACAGAGCCTATGGCTACACCTTC.

The chain couples TRBV6-5 to TRBJ1-2; 7 positions agree with TRBD1. Germline V CDR1 and CDR2: MNHEY, SVGAGI. Unmatched junction bases numbered 10, after V lost 6 bases and J lost 3 bases. The CDR3 spans 15 residues. CDR3 bases: TGTGCCAGCAGCCGACAGGGTAGGGGAGACTATGGCTACACCTTC. Protein sequence: CASSRQGRGDYGYTF.

The chain joins TRBV5-1 to TRBJ1-1, with unresolved D. Germline V gene sequence: CDR1 SGHRS, CDR2 YFSETQ. V was clipped by 1 base and J by 3 bases, with 10 bases between them. There are 14 residues in the CDR3. For the CDR3, the DNA is TGCGCCAGCAGCTTGCGGGGATGGGACACTGAAGCTTTCTTT. Residues: CASSLRGWDTEAFF.

The chain couples TRBV5-1 to TRBJ2-7; 7 nucleotides agree with TRBD2. Germline lookup yields CDR1 SGHRS and CDR2 YFSETQ. Losses at the gene ends were 7 bases for V and 5 bases for J; bases not matched to a gene: 9. The CDR3 extends over 13 amino acids. The DNA for the CDR3 is TGCGCCAGCCTAGAGGGAGCGGGAAACGAGCAGTACTTC. Amino acid sequence: CASLEGAGNEQYF.

This clone came up once. This rearrangement joins TRBV10-3 to TRBJ2-2; a weak D match, TRBD1 (6 bases). Trimming left V 8 bases short and J 1 base short, with 14 bases between. The CDR3 is made up of 15 amino acids. The V gene's germline CDR1 is ENHRY and CDR2 SYGVKD. Here the CDR3 DNA reads TGTGCCATCGGAGAGATAGGGGGGAACACCGGGGAGCTGTTTTTT. Its protein product is CAIGEIGGNTGELFF.

The chain recombines TRBV30 with TRBJ2-7; D is unresolved. Germline CDR1 reads GTSNPN; CDR2 reads SVGIG (reference sequence). With 7 bases removed from V and 1 base from J, the gap between germline ends came to 11 bases. The CDR3 is 12 amino acids. CDR3 DNA: TGTGCCTACCGAGACATTTCCTACGAGCAGTACTTC. It yields the protein CAYRDISYEQYF.

The V gene is TRBV6-6, the J gene TRBJ2-5; a weak D match, TRBD2 (5 bases). The V and J ends lost 6 bases and 9 bases respectively, with 14 bases between them. This CDR3 spans 12 amino acids. Germline lookup yields CDR1 MNHNY and CDR2 SVGAGI (reference sequence). The CDR3 protein is CASSPMGAAQYF. The DNA of the CDR3 is TGTGCCAGCAGCCCGATGGGAGCGGCCCAGTACTTC.

The chain uses TRBV4-2 and TRBJ2-6; D unclear. Trimming shortened V by 1 base and J by 1 base, and 8 bases separated the two germline ends. In germline, CDR1 is LGHNA, CDR2 YNFKEQ. The CDR3 consists of 16 residues. As DNA, the CDR3 is TGTGCCAGCAGCCAAGGTGCCGAGTCTGGGGCCAACGTCCTGACTTTC. It codes for CASSQGAESGANVLTF.